This T cell receptor beta chain was sequenced during a study of cytomegalovirus exposure and HLA in healthy donors. Study-level information: The Caucasian-associated ancestry cluster contained 81% of the 300 to 400 genotyped donors.

Study outcomes and limitations: Among TCR beta chains, those listed as cytomegalovirus-associated numbered under 200. Most TCR sequences were seen very rarely across donors, but some public TCRs occurred in many. Clonal expansion was found to be greater in HLA-associated TCR beta chains than in equally common others in a later analysis.

As concerns this clone: Its specificity is not known.

The PCR contained 60 Vbeta and 13 Jbeta primers. Method: immunoSEQ multiplex PCR; TCRdb's copy keeps in-frame clones and lacks some. Found here are 75,000 to 100,000 clones, 60% to 80% of them singletons; the top ten hold 3.2%. Between the trimmed V and J ends, which lost 1 base and 6 bases, there was a span of 8 bases. This CDR3 region has 13 residues. CDR1 and CDR2 (germline): SGHRS, YFSETQ. The sequenced sample consisted of PBMCs. This chain links TRBV5-1 with TRBJ2-1; D ambiguous. This TCR derives from a man aged 55 to 70 in good health and CMV-seronegative. The CDR3 nucleotides read TGCGCCAGCAGCTTGAAGGAGAGCAATGAGCAGTTCTTC. It specifies CASSLKESNEQFF.